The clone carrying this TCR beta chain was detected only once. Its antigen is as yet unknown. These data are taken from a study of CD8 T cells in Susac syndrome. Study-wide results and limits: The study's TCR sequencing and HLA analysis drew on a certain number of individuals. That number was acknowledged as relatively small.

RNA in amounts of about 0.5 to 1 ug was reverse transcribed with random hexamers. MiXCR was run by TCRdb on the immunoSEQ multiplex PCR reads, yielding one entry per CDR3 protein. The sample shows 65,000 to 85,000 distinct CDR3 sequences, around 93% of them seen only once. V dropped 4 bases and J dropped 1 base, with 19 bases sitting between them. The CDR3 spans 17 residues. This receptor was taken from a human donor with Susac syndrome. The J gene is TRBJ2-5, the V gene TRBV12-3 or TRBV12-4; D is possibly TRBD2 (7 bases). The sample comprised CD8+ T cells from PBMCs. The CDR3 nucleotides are TGTGCCAGCAGTTCAACAGACGCGGGGGCCTCCCAAGAGACCCAGTACTTC. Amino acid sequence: CASSSTDAGASQETQYF.